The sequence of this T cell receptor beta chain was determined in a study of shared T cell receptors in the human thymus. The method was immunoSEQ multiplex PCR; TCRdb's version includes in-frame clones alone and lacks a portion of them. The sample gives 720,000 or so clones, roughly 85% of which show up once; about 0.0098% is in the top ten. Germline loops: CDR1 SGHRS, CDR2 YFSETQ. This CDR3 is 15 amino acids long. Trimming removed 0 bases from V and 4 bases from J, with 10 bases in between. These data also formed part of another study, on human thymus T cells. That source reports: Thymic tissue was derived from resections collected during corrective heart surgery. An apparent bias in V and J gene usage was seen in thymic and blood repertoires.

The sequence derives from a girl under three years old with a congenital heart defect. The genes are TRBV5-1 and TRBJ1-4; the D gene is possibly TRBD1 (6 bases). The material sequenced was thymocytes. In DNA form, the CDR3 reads TGCGCCAGCAGCTTGGAAGGGACACTTAATGAAAAACTGTTTTTT. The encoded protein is CASSLEGTLNEKLFF.